This T cell receptor beta chain was obtained from a study of T-cell memory formation after mild COVID-19. Study-level information: TCR clusters were largely donor specific.

Study outcomes and limitations: While clones contracting from day 15 to 85 were balanced between CD4 and CD8, later expanders leaned CD4+. Contracting CD4+ clones sat mainly in CM and EM; CD8+ in EMRA. Detection of some responders pre-infection suggested pre-existing cross-reactive memory T cells participated.

TCRdb independently ran MiXCR on the 5' RACE reads; one entry per CDR3 protein. This sample has around 340,000 distinct CDR3 sequences, with 14% found just once. This clonotype was seen a few times. The antigen is not known. Germline-derived CDR1 and CDR2 are DFQATT and SNEGSKA (reference sequence). This CDR3 has 14 amino acids. V was pared by 5 bases and J by 4 bases, with 8 bases of the junction left unmatched. This sequence originates from a young man who had mild COVID-19 (a few samples of this study predate the infection). Cell type and time point are not known. Sequencing was carried out using PBMCs or a T cell subset sorted from them (not recorded which). V usage is TRBV20-1 and J usage is TRBJ2-3, with 8 positions matching TRBD2. CDR3 residues: CSAPIAGGPDTQYF. The CDR3 DNA follows: TGCAGTGCTCCCATTGCGGGGGGTCCAGATACGCAGTATTTT.